The present TCR beta chain was sequenced within a study of beta chain features in type 1 diabetes. Study outcomes and limitations: A moderate, significant TCRB CDR3 shortening appeared in type 1 diabetes across four CD4+ subsets. When VDJ junctions were examined, type 1 diabetes patients showed fewer insertions and more deletions. For cells with high TCR expression, cDNA sequencing could yield over-representation.

Comment on this clone: The antigen remains undetermined.

With V trimmed by 10 bases and J by 2 bases, 6 bases remained unmatched. From germline, CDR1 is MDHEN and CDR2 SYDVKM. The length of the CDR3 is 13 residues. Sequenced material consisted of expressed TCRB transcripts (all of the isolated RNA was reverse transcribed). Method: immunoSEQ multiplex PCR; TCRdb's copy keeps in-frame clones and lacks some. Of just over 600,000 clones listed, around 16% are singletons. J is TRBJ1-2 and V is TRBV28; 8 bases are shared with TRBD1. The sequence was obtained from a man between 18 and 29 years old in good health. Sequencing used naive CD4+ T cells from blood. The DNA for the CDR3 is TGTGCCACCCGGACAGGGAACAACTATGGCTACACCTTC. This gives the protein CATRTGNNYGYTF.